These 6 T cell receptor beta chains originate from one sample sequenced in a study of technical replicates of blood from several donors (dated by TCRdb to about 2017). Receptors were amplified or captured by the immunoSEQ multiplex PCR assay. TCRdb took over this immuneACCESS table, retaining in-frame rearrangements with V and J assigned. Such tables are incomplete; in checked studies, under half of the missing clones stem from an unresolved V gene, and the remainder is unexplained. Present in this sample are approximately 15,000 clones, around 85% of which were seen just once. 11% of the sample lies in the top ten. Sequences were obtained from PBMCs. The receptors derive from a human donor in good health.

The chain employs TRBV2 and TRBJ2-1; no clear D. The V and J ends lost 8 bases and 9 bases respectively, with 17 bases between them. The CDR3 loop spans 13 amino acids. Per germline, CDR1 SNHLY and CDR2 FYNNEI. The chain's CDR3 is CASLAGKIGEQFF. The CDR3 nucleotides read TGTGCCAGCTTGGCAGGAAAGATCGGTGAGCAGTTCTTC.

The J gene is TRBJ2-1, the V gene TRBV18; 10 bases map to TRBD1. The trim removed 5 bases at V and 4 bases at J, leaving 14 bases unmatched. In germline, CDR1 is KGHSH, CDR2 LQKENI. The CDR3 sequence is 18 residues long. The CDR3 DNA reads as TGTGCCAGCTCATCCGTTCGTCCCGGGACAGGGGCATACAATGAGCAGTTCTTC. It yields the protein CASSSVRPGTGAYNEQFF.

The rearrangement links TRBV10-3 to TRBJ2-6; 8 positions agree with TRBD1. CDR3 length: 18 amino acids. V gave up 3 bases and J gave up 0 bases; unmatched junction bases: 7. Germline V CDR1 and CDR2: ENHRY, SYGVKD. The CDR3 protein is CAISDWWTGSSGANVLTF. CDR3 nucleotide sequence: TGTGCCATCAGTGATTGGTGGACAGGGTCCTCTGGGGCCAACGTCCTGACTTTC.

The V call is TRBV11-2, the J call TRBJ2-1, with 12 positions matching TRBD2. The V and J ends lost 2 bases and 2 bases, in that order; junction bases with no gene match: 1. Germline lookup yields CDR1 SGHAT and CDR2 FQNNGV. The CDR3 runs 16 residues. CDR3 DNA: TGTGCCAGCAGCTTAACTAGCGGGAGGACCTACAATGAGCAGTTCTTC. Translation: CASSLTSGRTYNEQFF.

This clone has just one count. The rearrangement links TRBV28 to TRBJ1-1; D is undetermined. From germline, CDR1 is MDHEN and CDR2 SYDVKM. The CDR3 covers 14 residues. V lost 6 bases and J 4 bases, leaving 15 bases between the germline ends. The CDR3 region is CASSPRPIGTEAFF. The CDR3 DNA reads TGTGCCAGCAGCCCGCGGCCCATCGGCACTGAAGCTTTCTTT.

The CDR3 sequence: CASSLGAAGEETQYF. As DNA, the CDR3 is TGCGCCAGCAGCTTGGGGGCAGCGGGAGAAGAGACCCAGTACTTC. The J gene is TRBJ2-5, the V gene TRBV5-1; TRBD2 matches 8 bases. J lost 3 bases, V lost 0 bases, and 4 bases had no gene match. CDR1 and CDR2 from the germline V gene are SGHRS and YFSETQ. The CDR3 covers 15 residues.